A single sample gave rise to the 26 T cell receptor beta chains below, sequenced in a study of OX40 agonist ivuxolimab in advanced cancers. Profiled with immunoSEQ multiplex PCR; TCRdb holds only in-frame clones, not every one. The sample records roughly 32,000 clones, approximately 84% being singletons. The sample here was CD4+ or CD8+ T cells sorted from blood, taken in a trial of the OX40 agonist ivuxolimab. Receptors were obtained from an adult with an advanced solid tumor such as melanoma, head and neck, liver or kidney cancer.

This rearrangement joins TRBV6-5 to TRBJ1-1; perhaps TRBD1 as D (5 bases). The V end lost 6 bases, the J end lost 11 bases, and 16 bases lay between the germline ends. This CDR3 is built from 12 residues. The V gene's germline CDR1 is MNHEY and CDR2 SVGAGI. The CDR3 here is CASSPQRGDAFF. The DNA for the CDR3 is TGTGCCAGCAGCCCCCAAAGAGGGGACGCTTTCTTT.

V and J are TRBV29-1 and TRBJ2-1; 10 bases match TRBD2. With 7 bases clipped from V and 9 bases from J, the junction kept 15 bases outside the gene matches. Germline assignment: CDR1 SQVTM and CDR2 ANQGSEA. The CDR3 totals 15 residues. CDR3 region: CSAHPTSGIIGEQFF. In DNA, the CDR3 is TGCAGCGCTCACCCAACTAGCGGGATAATCGGTGAGCAGTTCTTC.

This chain uses TRBV19 with TRBJ2-7; 10 bases line up with TRBD1. Germline-derived CDR1 and CDR2 are LNHDA and SQIVND (reference sequence). V lost 4 bases to trimming and J lost 4 bases; unmatched junction nucleotides: 10. This CDR3 is 16 amino acids long. The CDR3 protein is CASSTWPGQGWYEQYF. The CDR3 nucleotides are TGTGCCAGTAGTACCTGGCCGGGACAGGGGTGGTACGAGCAGTACTTC.

The rearrangement uses TRBV5-6 and TRBJ2-7; TRBD2 matches at 8 bases. This CDR3 comprises 15 residues. V lost 4 bases to trimming and J lost 3 bases; unmatched junction nucleotides: 9. Germline values: CDR1 SGHDT, CDR2 YYEEEE. DNA for the CDR3: TGTGCCAGCAGCCCCAGACTAGCGCCTTACTACGAGCAGTACTTC. Translated: CASSPRLAPYYEQYF.

CDR3 sequence: CASSESYSGANVLTF. CDR3 nucleotides: TGTGCCAGCAGTGAAAGTTACTCTGGGGCCAACGTCCTGACTTTC. The chain has TRBV2 and TRBJ2-6; D ambiguous. The V end lost 2 bases, the J end lost 0 bases, and 5 bases lay between the germline ends. The CDR3 has 15 residues. Germline V gene data show CDR1 as SNHLY and CDR2 as FYNNEI. Variable domain in full (rest from reference TRBV2 and TRBJ2-6): EPEVTQTPSHQVTQMGQEVILRCVPISNHLYFYWYRQILGQKVEFLVSFYNNEISEKSEIFDDQFSVERPDGSNFTLKIRSTKLEDSAMYFCASSESYSGANVLTFGAGSRLTVL.

The chain combines TRBV5-6 with TRBJ1-4; D is undetermined. Germline assignment: CDR1 SGHDT and CDR2 YYEEEE. V shed 3 bases and J shed 4 bases, with 10 bases lying between them. The CDR3 sequence is 14 residues long. The CDR3 nucleotides are TGTGCCAGCAGCTCGCGCAGCCGTAATGAAAAACTGTTTTTT. Its protein product is CASSSRSRNEKLFF.

This chain uses TRBV4-1 with TRBJ1-5; D remains unclear. The CDR3 extends over 14 amino acids. In germline, CDR1 is MGHRA, CDR2 YSYEKL. Trimming shortened V by 2 bases and J by 6 bases, and 11 bases separated the two germline ends. CDR3 loop: CASSQPGISQPQHF. In DNA, the CDR3 is TGCGCCAGCAGCCAACCCGGGATTTCTCAGCCCCAGCATTTT.

The chain joins TRBV5-1 to TRBJ2-7; TRBD1 agrees at 7 bases. The CDR3 sequence is 15 residues long. Losses at the gene ends were 3 bases for V and 6 bases for J; bases not matched to a gene: 12. Germline loops: CDR1 SGHRS, CDR2 YFSETQ. CDR3 protein: CASSSSWGQTGEQYF. CDR3 nucleotide sequence: TGCGCCAGCAGCTCGTCGTGGGGACAGACGGGCGAGCAGTACTTC.

The gene calls are TRBV5-1 and TRBJ2-1, with 10 nucleotides matching TRBD1. Trimming at V came to 2 bases and at J to 4 bases, leaving 6 bases not matched to a gene. The CDR3 has 16 residues. The germline CDR1 and CDR2 sequences are SGHRS and YFSETQ. The CDR3 DNA follows: TGCGCCAGCAGCTTACGGGACAGGGGCTTTTACAATGAGCAGTTCTTC. This sequence encodes CASSLRDRGFYNEQFF. Variable domain in full (rest from reference TRBV5-1 and TRBJ2-1): KAGVTQTPRYLIKTRGQQVTLSCSPISGHRSVSWYQQTPGQGLQFLFEYFSETQRNKGNFPGRFSGRQFSNSRSEMNVSTLELGDSALYLCASSLRDRGFYNEQFFGPGTRLTVL.

The chain carries TRBV6-6 and TRBJ2-2, with 11 bases fitting TRBD2. Germline CDR1 reads MNHNY; CDR2 reads SVGAGI (reference sequence). The CDR3 totals 16 residues. The J segment lost 7 bases and the V segment lost 7 bases, leaving 11 bases of the junction unmatched. The CDR3 is CASKKTLAGVDGELFF. The CDR3 coding sequence is TGTGCCAGCAAAAAAACACTAGCGGGAGTGGACGGGGAGCTGTTTTTT.

The V and J genes are TRBV27 and TRBJ2-7, with 7 bases identical to TRBD1. CDR3 length: 15 residues. CDR1 MNHEY and CDR2 SMNVEV come from the germline V gene (reference sequence). J gave up 2 bases and V 3 bases, and 7 bases lay outside the gene matches. The CDR3 reads CASSFLRDRAYEQYF. In DNA, the CDR3 is TGTGCCAGCAGTTTTCTCCGGGACAGAGCCTACGAGCAGTACTTC.

The chain joins TRBV9 to TRBJ2-7; D not resolved. V was trimmed by 0 bases and J by 0 bases, leaving 7 bases between them. This CDR3 has 14 residues. Germline V CDR1 and CDR2: SGDLS, YYNGEE. The CDR3 loop reads CASSVGHSSYEQYF. The CDR3 nucleotides are TGTGCCAGCAGCGTAGGCCATAGCTCCTACGAGCAGTACTTC. Using reference TRBV9 and TRBJ2-7 for the parts outside the CDR3, the full variable domain is DSGVTQTPKHLITATGQRVTLRCSPRSGDLSVYWYQQSLDQGLQFLIQYYNGEERAKGNILERFSAQQFPDLHSELNLSSLELGDSALYFCASSVGHSSYEQYFGPGTRLTVT.

The chain carries TRBV5-1 and TRBJ2-7; tentative D call: TRBD2 (6 bases). Germline V gene data show CDR1 as SGHRS and CDR2 as YFSETQ. CDR3 length: 13 amino acids. V lost 3 bases and J 2 bases, leaving 9 bases between the germline ends. CDR3 in amino acids: CASSSGLTYEQYF. DNA for the CDR3: TGCGCCAGCAGCTCGGGACTGACCTACGAGCAGTACTTC.

The rearrangement uses TRBV4-1 and TRBJ1-2; possibly TRBD1 for D (5 bases). The CDR3 runs 15 residues. Trimming cost V 4 bases and J 8 bases, with 20 bases left between them. CDR1 and CDR2 from the germline V gene are MGHRA and YSYEKL. CDR3 sequence reads: CASSPIQDSIEGYTF. As DNA, the CDR3 is TGCGCCAGCAGCCCCATACAGGATTCGATCGAGGGCTACACCTTC.

This chain joins TRBV5-1 and TRBJ1-4; D unclear. CDR3 length equals 14 residues. Trimming cost V 0 bases and J 3 bases, with 6 bases left between them. The V gene's germline CDR1 is SGHRS and CDR2 YFSETQ. This chain's CDR3 is CASSLGTANEKLFF. In DNA form, the CDR3 reads TGCGCCAGCAGCTTGGGGACGGCTAATGAAAAACTGTTTTTT.

This clone showed up just once. CDR3: CASSRIEESFYEQYF. The DNA of the CDR3 is TGCGCCAGCAGCCGGATCGAAGAATCCTTCTACGAGCAGTACTTC. The rearrangement links TRBV4-1 to TRBJ2-7; D ambiguous. Trimming cost V 4 bases and J 3 bases, with 16 bases left between them. Germline CDR1 and CDR2: MGHRA and YSYEKL. The CDR3 loop spans 15 amino acids.

This chain connects TRBV28 to TRBJ1-5; 9 nucleotides match TRBD1. This CDR3 spans 15 amino acids. With V trimmed by 2 bases and J by 6 bases, 5 bases remained unmatched. Germline CDR1 reads MDHEN; CDR2 reads SYDVKM. The CDR3 bases are TGTGCCAGCAGTTTAGGACAGGGGTTCCGTCAGCCCCAGCATTTT. Translated, it gives CASSLGQGFRQPQHF.

This chain connects TRBV28 to TRBJ2-5; 8 nucleotides match TRBD2. After removal of 6 bases from V and 3 bases from J, the junction contained 6 bases not matched to a gene. The CDR3 runs to 14 residues. Germline CDR1 MDHEN, CDR2 SYDVKM. CDR3 bases: TGTGCCAGCAGGGCGGGGCGGGGGGAAGAGACCCAGTACTTC. Amino acids: CASRAGRGEETQYF.

The V and J genes are TRBV4-1 and TRBJ2-4; 8 bases are shared with TRBD1. Germline values: CDR1 MGHRA, CDR2 YSYEKL. This CDR3 has 17 amino acids. Trimming at V came to 6 bases and at J to 3 bases, leaving 13 bases not matched to a gene. This chain's CDR3 is CASSLYLEDRGKNIQYF. CDR3 coding DNA: TGCGCCAGCAGTCTCTACTTGGAAGACAGGGGCAAAAACATTCAGTACTTC.

The chain combines TRBV14 with TRBJ1-2; no reliable D call. The CDR3 consists of 15 residues. Deletions cut 2 bases from V and 8 bases from J, with 18 bases between. Germline V gene sequence: CDR1 SGHDN, CDR2 FVKESK. CDR3 loop: CASSQSMRAPSGYTF. CDR3 DNA sequence: TGTGCCAGCAGCCAATCCATGCGGGCACCCTCCGGCTACACCTTC.

This sequence joins TRBV11-2 and TRBJ1-1; D is ambiguous. V lost 3 bases and J 5 bases, leaving 7 bases between the germline ends. The CDR3 length is 12 residues. The V gene's germline CDR1 is SGHAT and CDR2 FQNNGV. Here the CDR3 DNA reads TGTGCCAGCAGCTTGGGCGTAACTGAAGCTTTCTTT. The encoded protein is CASSLGVTEAFF.

This chain uses TRBV14 with TRBJ2-7; 7 positions match TRBD1. Germline lookup yields CDR1 SGHDN and CDR2 FVKESK. The CDR3 spans 14 residues. Trimming cost V 4 bases and J 3 bases; bases outside gene matches: 6. The CDR3 bases are TGTGCCAGCAGCCTCCGACAGGGTTTCTACGAGCAGTACTTC. The encoded protein is CASSLRQGFYEQYF.

The genes are TRBV6-1 and TRBJ2-7; D is possibly TRBD1 (6 bases). Trimming left V 2 bases short and J 0 bases short, with 11 bases between. Germline CDR1 is MNHNS and CDR2 is SASEGT. The CDR3 has 15 residues. The CDR3 loop is CASSEQGLYSYEQYF. DNA of the CDR3: TGTGCCAGCAGTGAACAGGGGCTCTACTCCTACGAGCAGTACTTC.

The chain has TRBV27 and TRBJ1-1; no reliable D call. Germline CDR1 reads MNHEY; CDR2 reads SMNVEV (reference sequence). CDR3 size: 13 residues. Trimming took off 6 bases at V and 1 base at J, with 9 bases between the two ends. The CDR3 loop reads CASRVQPNTEAFF. The CDR3 DNA reads TGTGCCAGCAGGGTACAGCCGAACACTGAAGCTTTCTTT.

To note about this clone: Additional DNA sequences in this sample encode the identical CDR3. The genes are TRBV6-5 and TRBJ2-1; TRBD2 agrees at 9 bases. Germline lookup yields CDR1 MNHEY and CDR2 SVGAGI. The CDR3 has 14 amino acids. V was clipped by 6 bases and J by 3 bases; unmatched bases: 3. The CDR3 protein is CASSRREGYNEQFF. The DNA of the CDR3 is TGTGCCAGCAGCCGGCGGGAGGGCTACAATGAGCAGTTCTTC.

The chain combines TRBV11-2 with TRBJ2-1, with 10 positions matching TRBD2. The CDR3 is 15 amino acids. Germline V CDR1 and CDR2: SGHAT, FQNNGV. V gave up 5 bases and J gave up 2 bases; unmatched junction bases: 3. In nucleotides, the CDR3 is TGTGCCAGCAGCCGGACTAGCGGAGCCTACAATGAGCAGTTCTTC. Translation gives CASSRTSGAYNEQFF.